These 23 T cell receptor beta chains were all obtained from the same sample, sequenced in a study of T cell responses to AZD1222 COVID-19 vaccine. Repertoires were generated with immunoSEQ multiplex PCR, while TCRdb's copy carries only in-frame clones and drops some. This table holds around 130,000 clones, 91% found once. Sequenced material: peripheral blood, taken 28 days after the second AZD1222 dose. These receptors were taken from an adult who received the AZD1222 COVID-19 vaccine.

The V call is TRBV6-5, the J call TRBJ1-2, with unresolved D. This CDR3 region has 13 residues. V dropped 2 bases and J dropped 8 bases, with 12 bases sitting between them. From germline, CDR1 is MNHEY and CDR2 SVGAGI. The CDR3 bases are TGTGCCAGCAGTTACCAAGGCCTGCGAGGCTACACCTTC. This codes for CASSYQGLRGYTF.

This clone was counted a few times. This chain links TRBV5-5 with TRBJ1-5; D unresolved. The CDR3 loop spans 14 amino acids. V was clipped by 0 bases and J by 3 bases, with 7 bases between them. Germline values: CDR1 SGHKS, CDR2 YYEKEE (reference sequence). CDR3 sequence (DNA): TGTGCCAGCAGCTTGGGGGAAATCAATCAGCCCCAGCATTTT. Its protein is CASSLGEINQPQHF.

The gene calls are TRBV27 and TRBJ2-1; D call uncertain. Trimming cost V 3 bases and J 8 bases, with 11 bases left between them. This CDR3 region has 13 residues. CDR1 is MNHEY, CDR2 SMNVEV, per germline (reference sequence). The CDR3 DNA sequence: TGTGCCAGCAGTTTGGTGGCCTGGGATGAGCAGTTCTTC. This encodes CASSLVAWDEQFF.

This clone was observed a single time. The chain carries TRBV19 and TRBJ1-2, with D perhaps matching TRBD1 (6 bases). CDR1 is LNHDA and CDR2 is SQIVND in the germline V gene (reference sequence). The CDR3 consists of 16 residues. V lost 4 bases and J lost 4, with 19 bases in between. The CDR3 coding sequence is TGTGCCAGTAGTACCGCAGACCTCAGGGGCCCCTATGGCTACACCTTC. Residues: CASSTADLRGPYGYTF. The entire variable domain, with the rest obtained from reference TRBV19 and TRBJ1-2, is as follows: DGGITQSPKYLFRKEGQNVTLSCEQNLNHDAMYWYRQDPGQGLRLIYYSQIVNDFQKGDIAEGYSVSREKKESFPLTVTSAQKNPTAFYLCASSTADLRGPYGYTFGSGTRLTVV.

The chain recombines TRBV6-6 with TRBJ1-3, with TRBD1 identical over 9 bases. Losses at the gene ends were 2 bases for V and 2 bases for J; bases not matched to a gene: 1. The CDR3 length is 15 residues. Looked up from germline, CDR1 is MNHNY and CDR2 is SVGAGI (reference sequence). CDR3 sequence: CASSYRDRAGNTIYF. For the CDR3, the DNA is TGTGCCAGCAGTTACAGGGACAGGGCTGGAAACACCATATATTTT.

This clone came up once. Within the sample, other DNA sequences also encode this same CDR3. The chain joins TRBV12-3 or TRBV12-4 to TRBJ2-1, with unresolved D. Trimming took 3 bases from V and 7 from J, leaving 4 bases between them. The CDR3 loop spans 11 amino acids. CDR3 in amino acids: CASSLGNEQFF. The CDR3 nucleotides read TGTGCCAGCAGTTTGGGTAATGAGCAGTTCTTC.

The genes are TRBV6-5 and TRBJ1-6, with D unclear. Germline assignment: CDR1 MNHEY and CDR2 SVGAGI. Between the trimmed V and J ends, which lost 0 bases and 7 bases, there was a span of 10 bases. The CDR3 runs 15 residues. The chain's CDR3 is CASSYSGLGNSPLHF. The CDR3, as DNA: TGTGCCAGCAGTTACTCCGGACTGGGAAATTCACCCCTCCACTTT.

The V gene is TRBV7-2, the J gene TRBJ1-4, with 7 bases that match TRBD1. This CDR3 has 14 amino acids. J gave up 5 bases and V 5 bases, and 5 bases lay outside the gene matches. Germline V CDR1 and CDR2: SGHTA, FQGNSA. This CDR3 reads CASSLGTANEKLFF. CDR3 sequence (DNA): TGTGCCAGCAGCCTCGGGACAGCGAATGAAAAACTGTTTTTT.

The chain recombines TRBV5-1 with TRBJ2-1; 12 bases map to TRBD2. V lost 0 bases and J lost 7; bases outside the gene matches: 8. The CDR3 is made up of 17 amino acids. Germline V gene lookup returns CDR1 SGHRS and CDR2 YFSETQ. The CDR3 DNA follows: TGCGCCAGCAGCTTGGGGGCTAGCGGGAGGGCCGGTAATGAGCAGTTCTTC. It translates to CASSLGASGRAGNEQFF.

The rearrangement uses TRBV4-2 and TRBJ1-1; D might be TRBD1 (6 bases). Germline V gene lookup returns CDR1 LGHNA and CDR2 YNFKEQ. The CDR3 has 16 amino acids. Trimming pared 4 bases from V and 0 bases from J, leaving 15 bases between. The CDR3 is CASSPVGQGMNTEAFF. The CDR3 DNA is TGTGCCAGCAGCCCAGTGGGGCAGGGGATGAACACTGAAGCTTTCTTT.

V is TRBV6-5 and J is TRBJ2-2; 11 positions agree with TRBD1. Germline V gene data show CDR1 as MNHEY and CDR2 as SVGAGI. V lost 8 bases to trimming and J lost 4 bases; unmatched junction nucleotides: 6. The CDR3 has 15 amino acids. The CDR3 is CASVRGTGGTGELFF. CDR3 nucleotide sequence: TGTGCCAGCGTAAGGGGGACAGGGGGCACCGGGGAGCTGTTTTTT.

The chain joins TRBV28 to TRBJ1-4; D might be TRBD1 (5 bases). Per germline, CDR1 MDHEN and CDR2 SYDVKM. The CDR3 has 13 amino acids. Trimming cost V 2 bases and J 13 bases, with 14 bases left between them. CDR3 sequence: CASSLRVTGGLFF. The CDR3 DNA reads TGTGCCAGCAGTTTAAGGGTTACGGGGGGACTGTTTTTT.

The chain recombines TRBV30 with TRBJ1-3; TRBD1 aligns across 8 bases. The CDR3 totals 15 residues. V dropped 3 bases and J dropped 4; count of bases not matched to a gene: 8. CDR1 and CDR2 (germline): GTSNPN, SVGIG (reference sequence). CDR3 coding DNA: TGTGCCTGGAGCCTTCGGGCAGGGGGCGGAAACACCATATATTTT. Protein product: CAWSLRAGGGNTIYF.

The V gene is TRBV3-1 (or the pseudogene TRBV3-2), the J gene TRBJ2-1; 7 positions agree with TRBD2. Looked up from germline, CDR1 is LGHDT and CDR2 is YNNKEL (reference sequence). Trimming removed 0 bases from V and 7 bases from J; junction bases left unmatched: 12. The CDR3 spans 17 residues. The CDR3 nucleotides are TGTGCCAGCAGCCAAGATATGGGGGAGGGCCTTGGTAATGAGCAGTTCTTC. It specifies CASSQDMGEGLGNEQFF.

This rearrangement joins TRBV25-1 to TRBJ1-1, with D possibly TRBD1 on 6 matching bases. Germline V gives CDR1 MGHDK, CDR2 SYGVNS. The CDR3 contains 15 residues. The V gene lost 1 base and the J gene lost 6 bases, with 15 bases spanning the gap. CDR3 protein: CASSESGRGRPEAFF. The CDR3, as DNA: TGTGCCAGCAGTGAATCGGGCAGGGGAAGGCCTGAAGCTTTCTTT.

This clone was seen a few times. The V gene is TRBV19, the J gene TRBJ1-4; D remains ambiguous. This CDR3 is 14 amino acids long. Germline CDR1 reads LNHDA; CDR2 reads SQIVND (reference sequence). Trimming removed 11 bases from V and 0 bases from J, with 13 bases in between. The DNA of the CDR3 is TGTGCCGGCTGGGAGTTTGCAACTAATGAAAAACTGTTTTTT. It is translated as CAGWEFATNEKLFF.

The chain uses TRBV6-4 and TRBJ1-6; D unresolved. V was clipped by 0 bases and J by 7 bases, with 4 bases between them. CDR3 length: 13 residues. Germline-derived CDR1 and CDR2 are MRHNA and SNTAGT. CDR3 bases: TGTGCCAGCAGTGACTCTCGGAATTCACCCCTCCACTTT. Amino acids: CASSDSRNSPLHF.

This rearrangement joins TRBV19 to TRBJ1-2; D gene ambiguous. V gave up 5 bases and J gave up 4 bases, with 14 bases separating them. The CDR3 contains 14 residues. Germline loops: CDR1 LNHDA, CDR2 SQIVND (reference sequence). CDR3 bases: TGTGCCAGTAGTCCCGAGCCAGAGCTCTATGGCTACACCTTC. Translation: CASSPEPELYGYTF.

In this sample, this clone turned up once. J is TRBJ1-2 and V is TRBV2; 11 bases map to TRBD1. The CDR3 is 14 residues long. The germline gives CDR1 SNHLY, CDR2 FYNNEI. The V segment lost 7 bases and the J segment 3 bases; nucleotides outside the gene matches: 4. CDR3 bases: TGTGCCAGCAATCCGGGACAGGGGGACTATGGCTACACCTTC. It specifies CASNPGQGDYGYTF. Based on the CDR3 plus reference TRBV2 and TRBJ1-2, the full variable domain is EPEVTQTPSHQVTQMGQEVILRCVPISNHLYFYWYRQILGQKVEFLVSFYNNEISEKSEIFDDQFSVERPDGSNFTLKIRSTKLEDSAMYFCASNPGQGDYGYTFGSGTRLTVV.

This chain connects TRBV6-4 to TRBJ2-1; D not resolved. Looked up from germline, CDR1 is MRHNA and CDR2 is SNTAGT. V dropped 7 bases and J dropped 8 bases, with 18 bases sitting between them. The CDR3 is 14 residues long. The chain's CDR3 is CASKFQPRADEQFF. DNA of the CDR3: TGTGCCAGCAAGTTCCAACCCCGGGCCGATGAGCAGTTCTTC.

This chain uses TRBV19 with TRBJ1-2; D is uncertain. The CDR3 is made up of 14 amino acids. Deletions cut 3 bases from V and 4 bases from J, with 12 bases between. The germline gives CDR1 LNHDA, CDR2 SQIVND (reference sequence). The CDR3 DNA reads TGTGCCAGTAGTATGACCGCAGGAAGCTATGGCTACACCTTC. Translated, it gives CASSMTAGSYGYTF.

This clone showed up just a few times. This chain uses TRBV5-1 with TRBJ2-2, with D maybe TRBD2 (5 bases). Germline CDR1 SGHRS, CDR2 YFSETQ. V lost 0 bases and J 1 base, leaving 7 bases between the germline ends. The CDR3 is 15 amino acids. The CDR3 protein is CASSLVAGNTGELFF. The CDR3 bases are TGCGCCAGCAGCTTGGTGGCGGGGAACACCGGGGAGCTGTTTTTT.

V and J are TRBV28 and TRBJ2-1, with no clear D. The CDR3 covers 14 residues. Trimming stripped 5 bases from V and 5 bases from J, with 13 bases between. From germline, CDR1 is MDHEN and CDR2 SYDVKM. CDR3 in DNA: TGTGCCAGCAGTCCCTCGGCGTCGAACAATGAGCAGTTCTTC. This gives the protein CASSPSASNNEQFF.